The clone carrying this T cell receptor (beta chain) was seen many times. The antigen is undetermined. This sample stems from a study of neurological immune-mediated disorders. Study-wide findings and caveats: Across subjects, no CDR3 amino acid sequence appeared in expanded clones of more than one subject, a finding that suggested private repertoires in all groups. Healthy controls had more TCR clonal expansion than multiple sclerosis, which showed the least, whereas HTLV-1-associated myelopathy showed the most.

The controls, all healthy individuals, were blood bank volunteers in Maryland, USA. The length of the CDR3 is 14 residues. V was pared by 5 bases and J by 4 bases, with 13 bases between. In germline, CDR1 is SGHTA, CDR2 FQGNSA. The team produced cDNA through 5'RACE using 10-nucleotide random UMIs. TCRdb fed the 5' RACE reads into MiXCR, producing one record per CDR3 protein. Of 27,000 or so distinct CDR3 sequences in the sample, around 21% were seen once. The chain joins TRBV7-2 to TRBJ2-3; D gene unclear. The sample taken for sequencing was PBMCs. The receptor's source is a woman aged 55-70 years in good health. For the CDR3, the DNA is TGTGCCAGCAGCGATGGACCGATTCCAGATACGCAGTATTTT. This encodes CASSDGPIPDTQYF.